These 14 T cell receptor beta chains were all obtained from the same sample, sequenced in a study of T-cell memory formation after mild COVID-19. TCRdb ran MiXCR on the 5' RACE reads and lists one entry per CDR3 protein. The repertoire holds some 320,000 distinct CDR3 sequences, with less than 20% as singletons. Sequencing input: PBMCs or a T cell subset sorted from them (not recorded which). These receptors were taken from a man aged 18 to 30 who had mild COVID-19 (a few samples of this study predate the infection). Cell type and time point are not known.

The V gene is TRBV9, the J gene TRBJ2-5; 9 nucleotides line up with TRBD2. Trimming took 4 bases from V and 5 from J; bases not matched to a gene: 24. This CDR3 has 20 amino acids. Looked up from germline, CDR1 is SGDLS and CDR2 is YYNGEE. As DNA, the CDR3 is TGTGCCAGCAGCCCGGCGACAGGGCGTACCCGTAGCGGGAGCGGGGAGACCCAGTACTTC. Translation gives CASSPATGRTRSGSGETQYF.

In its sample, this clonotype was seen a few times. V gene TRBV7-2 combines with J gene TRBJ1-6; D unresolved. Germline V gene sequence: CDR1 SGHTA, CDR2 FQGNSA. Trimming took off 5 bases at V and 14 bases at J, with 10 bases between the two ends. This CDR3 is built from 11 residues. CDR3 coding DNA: TGTGCCAGCAGCAATTACGGTGCCCTCCACTTT. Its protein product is CASSNYGALHF.

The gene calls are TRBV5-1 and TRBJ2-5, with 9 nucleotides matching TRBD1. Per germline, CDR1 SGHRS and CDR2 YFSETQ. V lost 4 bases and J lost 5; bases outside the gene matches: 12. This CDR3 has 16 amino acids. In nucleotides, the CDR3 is TGCGCCAGCAGCGCCGGGACAGGGTGGGGAATGGAGACCCAGTACTTC. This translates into CASSAGTGWGMETQYF. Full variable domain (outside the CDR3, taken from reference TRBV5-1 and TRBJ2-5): KAGVTQTPRYLIKTRGQQVTLSCSPISGHRSVSWYQQTPGQGLQFLFEYFSETQRNKGNFPGRFSGRQFSNSRSEMNVSTLELGDSALYLCASSAGTGWGMETQYFGPGTRLLVL.

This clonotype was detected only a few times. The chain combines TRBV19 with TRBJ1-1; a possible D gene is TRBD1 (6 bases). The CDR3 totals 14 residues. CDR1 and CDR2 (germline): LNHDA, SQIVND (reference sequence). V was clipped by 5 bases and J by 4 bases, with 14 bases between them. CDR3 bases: TGTGCCAGTAGTCCACGACAGGTCCCCACTGAAGCTTTCTTT. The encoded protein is CASSPRQVPTEAFF. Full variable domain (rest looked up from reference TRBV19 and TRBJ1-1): DGGITQSPKYLFRKEGQNVTLSCEQNLNHDAMYWYRQDPGQGLRLIYYSQIVNDFQKGDIAEGYSVSREKKESFPLTVTSAQKNPTAFYLCASSPRQVPTEAFFGQGTRLTVV.

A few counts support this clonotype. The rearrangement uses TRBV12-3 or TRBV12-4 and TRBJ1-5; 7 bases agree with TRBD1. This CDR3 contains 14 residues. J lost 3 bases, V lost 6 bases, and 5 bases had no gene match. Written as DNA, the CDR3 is TGTGCCAGCAGACCCCAGGGGGACAATCAGCCCCAGCATTTT. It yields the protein CASRPQGDNQPQHF.

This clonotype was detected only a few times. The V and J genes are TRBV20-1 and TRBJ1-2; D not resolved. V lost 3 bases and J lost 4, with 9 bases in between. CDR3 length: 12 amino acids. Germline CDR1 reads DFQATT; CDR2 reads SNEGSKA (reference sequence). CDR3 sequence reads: CSARHGGYGYTF. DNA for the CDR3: TGCAGTGCTAGGCACGGAGGCTATGGCTACACCTTC.

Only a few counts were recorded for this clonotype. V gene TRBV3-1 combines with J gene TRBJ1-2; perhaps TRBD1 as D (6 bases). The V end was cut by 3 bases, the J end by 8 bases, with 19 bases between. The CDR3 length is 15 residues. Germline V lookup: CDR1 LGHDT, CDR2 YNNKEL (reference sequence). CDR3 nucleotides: TGTGCCAGCAGCCACCTTCGGGGGGCCATGGAAGGCTACACCTTC. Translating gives CASSHLRGAMEGYTF.

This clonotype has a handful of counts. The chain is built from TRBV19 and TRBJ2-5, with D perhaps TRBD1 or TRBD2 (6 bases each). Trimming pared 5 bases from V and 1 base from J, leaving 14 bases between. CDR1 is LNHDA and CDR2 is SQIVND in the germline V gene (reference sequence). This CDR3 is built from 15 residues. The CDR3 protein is CASSRGPGFQETQYF. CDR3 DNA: TGTGCCAGTAGTCGGGGGCCGGGGTTCCAAGAGACCCAGTACTTC. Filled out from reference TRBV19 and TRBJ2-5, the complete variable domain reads DGGITQSPKYLFRKEGQNVTLSCEQNLNHDAMYWYRQDPGQGLRLIYYSQIVNDFQKGDIAEGYSVSREKKESFPLTVTSAQKNPTAFYLCASSRGPGFQETQYFGPGTRLLVL.

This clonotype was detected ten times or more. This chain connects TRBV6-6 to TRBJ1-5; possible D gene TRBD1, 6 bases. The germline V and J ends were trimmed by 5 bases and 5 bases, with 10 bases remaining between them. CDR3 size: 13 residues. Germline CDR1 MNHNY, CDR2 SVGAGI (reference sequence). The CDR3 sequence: CASSVGGDQPQHF. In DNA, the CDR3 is TGTGCCAGCAGTGTAGGGGGAGATCAGCCCCAGCATTTT.

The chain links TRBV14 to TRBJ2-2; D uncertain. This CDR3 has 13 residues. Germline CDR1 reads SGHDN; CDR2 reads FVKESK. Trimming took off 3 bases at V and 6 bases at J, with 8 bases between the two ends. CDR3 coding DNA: TGTGCCAGCAGCCACTGGGGTTCCGGGGAGCTGTTTTTT. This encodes CASSHWGSGELFF.

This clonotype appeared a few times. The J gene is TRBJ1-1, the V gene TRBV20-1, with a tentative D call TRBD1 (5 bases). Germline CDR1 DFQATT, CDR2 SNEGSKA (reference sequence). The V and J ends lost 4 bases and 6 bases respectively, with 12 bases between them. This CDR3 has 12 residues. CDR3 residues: CSAKQVISEAFF. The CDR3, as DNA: TGCAGTGCTAAACAGGTTATCTCTGAAGCTTTCTTT.

In DNA form, the CDR3 reads TGTGCCAGCAGCCCCCTAAGCGGGGGTGTCTACGAGCAGTACGTC. Encoded protein: CASSPLSGGVYEQYV. J is TRBJ2-7 and V is TRBV6-2 or TRBV6-3, with TRBD2 matching 8 bases. The germline V gene has CDR1 MNHEY and CDR2 SVGEGT. Unmatched junction bases numbered 10, after V lost 6 bases and J lost 3 bases. The CDR3 totals 15 residues.

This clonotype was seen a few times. The CDR3 DNA reads TGTGCCAGCAGCACCCGAGGCCGGGACAGGGGCCTGTTCTTC. This encodes CASSTRGRDRGLFF. The chain carries TRBV7-2 and TRBJ2-1; TRBD1 agrees at 10 bases. The CDR3 covers 14 residues. CDR1 and CDR2 from the germline V gene are SGHTA and FQGNSA. The ends lost 5 bases at V and 15 bases at J; junction bases unmatched: 13.

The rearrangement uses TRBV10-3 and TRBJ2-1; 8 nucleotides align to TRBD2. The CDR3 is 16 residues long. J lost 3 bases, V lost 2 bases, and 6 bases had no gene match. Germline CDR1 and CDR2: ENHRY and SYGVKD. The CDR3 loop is CAISEKGTRGYNEQFF. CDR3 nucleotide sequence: TGTGCCATCAGTGAGAAGGGGACTAGGGGCTACAATGAGCAGTTCTTC.